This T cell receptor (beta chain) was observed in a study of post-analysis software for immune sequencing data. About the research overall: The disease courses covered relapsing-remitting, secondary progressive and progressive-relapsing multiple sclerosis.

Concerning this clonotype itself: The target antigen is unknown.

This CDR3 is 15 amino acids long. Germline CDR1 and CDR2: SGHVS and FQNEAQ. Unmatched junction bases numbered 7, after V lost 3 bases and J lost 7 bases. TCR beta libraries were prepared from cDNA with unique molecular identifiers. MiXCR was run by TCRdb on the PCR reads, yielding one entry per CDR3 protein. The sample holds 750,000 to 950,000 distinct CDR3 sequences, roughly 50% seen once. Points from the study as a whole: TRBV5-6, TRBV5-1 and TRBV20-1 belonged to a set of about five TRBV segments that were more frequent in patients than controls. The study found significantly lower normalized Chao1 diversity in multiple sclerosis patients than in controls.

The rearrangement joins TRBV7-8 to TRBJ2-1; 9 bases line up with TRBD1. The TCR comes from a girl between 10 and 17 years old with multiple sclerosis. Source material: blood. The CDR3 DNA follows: TGTGCCAGCAGCTTTATCCGGGGACAGGGTAATGAGCAGTTCTTC. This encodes CASSFIRGQGNEQFF.